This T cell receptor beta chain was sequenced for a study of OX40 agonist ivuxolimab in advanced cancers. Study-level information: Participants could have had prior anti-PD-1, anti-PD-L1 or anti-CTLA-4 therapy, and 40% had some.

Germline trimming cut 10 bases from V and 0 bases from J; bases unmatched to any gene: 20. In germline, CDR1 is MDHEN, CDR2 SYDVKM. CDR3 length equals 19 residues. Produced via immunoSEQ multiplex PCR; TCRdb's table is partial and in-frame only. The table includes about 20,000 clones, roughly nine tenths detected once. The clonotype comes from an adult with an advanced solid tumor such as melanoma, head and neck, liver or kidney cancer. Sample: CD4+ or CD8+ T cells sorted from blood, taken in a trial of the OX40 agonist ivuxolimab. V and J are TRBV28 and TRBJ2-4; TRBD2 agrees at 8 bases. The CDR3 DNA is TGTGCCACCCGCGGGGCGGGAGGTCTGGGGTATTTAGCCAAAAACATTCAGTACTTC. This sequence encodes CATRGAGGLGYLAKNIQYF.